This T cell receptor beta chain was captured by sequencing in a study of shared clonotypes between healthy human individuals. Donors had no recently reported acute infections or vaccinations and were HIV-negative. The study ran the assay at deep level. DNA at around 190 ng, 25,000 to 35,000 T cell genomes, went into sorted-subset replicate PCRs. Assay: immunoSEQ multiplex PCR; the TCRdb copy retains only in-frame clones and omits some. This table has about 1.1 million clones, more than 75% appearing once. This CDR3 region has 17 residues. CDR1 and CDR2 from the germline V gene are SQVTM and ANQGSEA. J gave up 1 base and V 1 base, and 5 bases lay outside the gene matches.

The TCR was taken from a man aged 18 to 29 in good health. Some clones in this sample may be carry-over from other donors' samples. The material sequenced was memory CD4+ T cells from PBMCs. Documented subset: CD45RA-negative fraction. This chain links TRBV29-1 with TRBJ2-1; TRBD2 aligns across 12 bases. This CDR3 reads CSVEGLGLAGSYNEQFF. DNA of the CDR3: TGCAGCGTTGAAGGTCTAGGACTAGCGGGATCCTACAATGAGCAGTTCTTC.